This T cell receptor (beta chain) was sequenced during a study of CD4 T cells in relation to SARS-CoV-2 and coronaviruses (dated by TCRdb to about 2021). Turning to the overall study: In the ViraFEST assay, PBMCs were grown with antigen for 10 to 11 days, and TCR beta CDR3s were then sequenced to identify antigen-specific clonal expansions. A median age of around 35 years, with a range of about 21 to 75 years, was recorded for the full convalescent cohort of 12 patients. The roughly twelve convalescent patients included 8 males and 4 females; two subjects were Hispanic. Patient-derived lymphoblastoid cell lines were used to map the HLA restriction of shared crossreactive spike epitopes. The study assessed, at the TCR clonotype level, memory CD4+ T cell crossreactivity between SARS-CoV-2 and common cold coronavirus spike proteins. The Adaptive Biotechnologies TCR-sequencing kit was used to sequence samples from three pre-COVID donors and the naive versus memory experiments, while other data came from Illumina-based sequencing. Expansion assays from other donors in the study were sequenced with a different, Illumina-based TCR-beta assay. What the study reported, not specific to this receptor: Compared with monoreactive clones, crossreactive clones had significantly weaker SARS-CoV-2-driven expansion, a result consistent with antigenic imprinting. Memory CD4+ clonotypes crossrecognizing SARS-CoV-2 and at least one common cold coronavirus spike were found in approximately 65% of donors. No donor contributed both pre-pandemic and post-infection samples, which limited tracing the source of pre-existing responses. Since the crossreactivity analysis centred on spike protein, crossreactivity against other viral proteins was not assessed. Small numbers of patients and of tested TCRs were a limitation of the study. Sequencing naive versus memory cells indicated that the assay picks up memory recall responses, not primary responses primed during culture.

CEF-cultured naive and memory CD4+ T cell DNA received survey-level immunoSEQ TCR-beta sequencing. Per the original workflow: Preprocessing removed nonproductive sequences and CDR3s not starting with C, not ending with F or W, or shorter than 7 amino acids. The MANAFEST web app was used to call antigen-specific clonotypes on the basis of expansion compared with the reference and with other culture wells. A clone was considered positive if significant expansion relative to the reference culture was observed in 2 of 3 replicate wells at an FDR below 0.05. To be called positive, a clone also had to show significant expansion compared with every other tandem well and an odds ratio greater than 5. Cultured and uncultured naive and memory CD4+ repertoires were searched for previously identified spike- and CEF-reactive CDR3s. After three terminal residues were trimmed from each end, CDR3 homology was quantified as pairwise Levenshtein distance using the stringdist R package. TCRdb took this table from immuneACCESS and kept in-frame rearrangements with V and J called. Such tables lack part of the clones; where checked against another copy, unresolved V genes explain under half of the gap, and the rest is unexplained. The V and J calls and clone size were taken over from that table, and D and trimming were inferred from the DNA. The sample data list 35,000 or so clones, and roughly 83% of these were observed just once. The ten largest make up 5.5% to 8.5% of the sample.

Naive and memory CD4+ T cells were separated from cryopreserved PBMCs by first enriching for CD4 and then performing EasySep naive CD4+ T cell enrichment. Sorted naive or memory CD4+ T cells (around 9.6 x 10^4) were cultured 1:1 with T cell-depleted PBMCs and CEF peptides for about 10 days. In general, triplicate replicate wells were used for every peptide culture condition. Ficoll-Paque PLUS gradient centrifugation was used to isolate PBMCs from either whole blood or leukapheresis product. PBMCs were either cryopreserved at -140°C or used fresh in the expansion assay. The QIAamp Micro DNA Kit was used to extract genomic DNA from the CD4+ T cells. Germline trimming: 6 bases from V, 2 bases from J; junction bases outside gene matches: 8. The CDR3 runs 15 residues from the cysteine to the phenylalanine. Solely the CDR3 DNA is kept, with 45 bases framed from the first base. The germline V gene (reference sequence) sets CDR1 to MNHNY and CDR2 to SVGAGI.

Points on this clone: Its antigen remains unidentified. Base qualities are not recorded, but no much larger clone differs from it by a single base.

The clonotype originates from an adult with COVID-19. Sequencing was done on a sample of naive CD4+ T cells from PBMCs, cultured in vitro. Reading the label with the study, this specimen's cell subset or site is: naive CD4+ T cells isolated by negative enrichment. This receptor chain uses TRBV6-6 and TRBJ2-7; the central 9 bases match TRBD1. The DNA is as follows: TGTGCCAGCAGACGTACGGACAGGGGTACCTACGAGCAGTACTTC. Its translation is CASRRTDRGTYEQYF.